This section outlines one T cell receptor beta chain sequence together with its context. What it binds is unknown. Trimming removed 7 bases from V and 11 bases from J, with 23 bases in between. Germline V lookup: CDR1 SEHNR, CDR2 FQNEAQ (reference sequence). The CDR3 is 14 amino acids. The data derive from a study of cytotoxic CD8 clonotypes in ibrutinib-treated CLL. Background on the study: Enrolment comprised around 11 relapsed/refractory and around 15 treatment-naive patients; 17 to 18 were IGHV unmutated.

Target depth was 1 in 200,000 to 1 in 1 million T cells, about 10x per clonotype. Clones were read by immunoSEQ multiplex PCR, and TCRdb kept only the in-frame ones, dropping some. Among some 130,000 clones, roughly 90% were seen once, and the ten largest hold approximately 10%. General study findings and limits: With treatment, public clonotypes, which were uncommon, either contracted or remained stable.

Sequenced material: PBMCs, taken after 12 months of ibrutinib treatment. J is TRBJ1-1 and V is TRBV7-9, with D possibly being TRBD1 (5 bases). The source is a human donor with chronic lymphocytic leukemia. In DNA, the CDR3 is TGTGCCAGCAACGAACCCGGGACGGAGAGACTTGCTTTCTTT. It yields the protein CASNEPGTERLAFF.